The 25 T cell receptor beta chains listed next were all sequenced from one sample in a study of cytomegalovirus exposure and HLA in healthy donors. With 60 Vbeta and 13 Jbeta primers, the PCR was carried out. Here immunoSEQ multiplex PCR was the method, and the copy in TCRdb shows in-frame clones only, minus some. This sample has approximately 140,000 clones; about four fifths occur once, and the top ten carry roughly 2.8%. Sequencing was done on a sample of PBMCs. The receptors were sampled from a male donor in good health and CMV-seronegative.

This clone has a single count. The genes are TRBV27 and TRBJ1-1; TRBD1 agrees at 8 bases. V shed 5 bases, J shed 6 bases, and the junction held 8 bases outside the gene matches. Germline V gene sequence: CDR1 MNHEY, CDR2 SMNVEV (reference sequence). The CDR3 is 14 amino acids. The CDR3 nucleotides read TGTGCCAGCAGTCTAGGACAGGGAATACCTGAAGCTTTCTTT. This codes for CASSLGQGIPEAFF.

This chain joins TRBV9 and TRBJ2-7, with TRBD2 matching over 10 bases. CDR1 SGDLS and CDR2 YYNGEE come from the germline V gene. The V gene end was trimmed by 0 bases and the J gene end by 1 base; junction bases not matched to a gene: 4. CDR3 length: 16 residues. The CDR3 spells CASSVASGSLSYEQYF. Written as DNA, the CDR3 is TGTGCCAGCAGCGTAGCTAGCGGGAGTCTGTCCTACGAGCAGTACTTC.

J is TRBJ1-2 and V is TRBV10-1, with D possibly matching TRBD1 (5 bases). Germline lookup yields CDR1 WNHNN and CDR2 SYGVQD (reference sequence). The CDR3 spans 13 residues. The V and J ends lost 4 bases and 8 bases respectively, with 14 bases between them. The chain's CDR3 is CASSASTGTGYTF. The CDR3 region has the DNA TGCGCCAGCAGTGCATCAACAGGTACCGGCTACACCTTC.

This clone occurred a few times. The genes are TRBV20-1 and TRBJ2-7; no definite D call. The CDR3 consists of 11 residues. Trimming shortened V by 6 bases and J by 1 base, and 7 bases separated the two germline ends. Germline values: CDR1 DFQATT, CDR2 SNEGSKA (reference sequence). CDR3: CSAVRSYEQYF. The CDR3 region has the DNA TGCAGTGCCGTCAGGTCCTACGAGCAGTACTTC.

The chain links TRBV10-3 to TRBJ1-6, with TRBD1 matching over 9 bases. With 2 bases clipped from V and 9 bases from J, the junction kept 11 bases outside the gene matches. The germline gives CDR1 ENHRY, CDR2 SYGVKD. There are 17 residues in the CDR3. The CDR3 DNA reads TGTGCCATCAGTGAGGAGTGGGGACAGGGAAAGGGTTCACCCCTCCACTTT. Its translation: CAISEEWGQGKGSPLHF.

The chain combines TRBV9 with TRBJ1-2; TRBD1 agrees at 9 bases. J was trimmed by 8 bases and V by 3 bases; bases with no gene match: 14. Looked up from germline, CDR1 is SGDLS and CDR2 is YYNGEE. There are 16 residues in the CDR3. The CDR3 loop is CASSEGRTGGGYGYTF. The CDR3 DNA is TGTGCCAGCAGCGAGGGAAGAACAGGGGGCGGTTACGGCTACACCTTC.

The rearrangement uses TRBV9 and TRBJ1-2; D is uncertain. Germline CDR1 SGDLS, CDR2 YYNGEE. V was pared by 4 bases and J by 5 bases, with 15 bases between. There are 14 residues in the CDR3. CDR3 sequence: CASSPWTAGYGYTF. CDR3 sequence (DNA): TGTGCCAGCAGCCCGTGGACGGCGGGGTATGGCTACACCTTC.

The chain links TRBV2 to TRBJ2-7; 7 nucleotides match TRBD2. Trimming removed 8 bases from V and 3 bases from J; junction bases left unmatched: 7. The CDR3 length is 13 residues. Germline V gives CDR1 SNHLY, CDR2 FYNNEI. The CDR3 DNA reads TGTGCCAGCTCTGAAGGGAGGGTCTACGAGCAGTACTTC. Its translation is CASSEGRVYEQYF.

The chain links TRBV7-2 to TRBJ1-2, with 7 bases that match TRBD1. V lost 2 bases, J lost 2 bases, and 5 bases stayed unmatched. The CDR3 length is 15 residues. Germline-derived CDR1 and CDR2 are SGHTA and FQGNSA. CDR3 amino acids: CASSLNPGGNYGYTF. The CDR3 DNA sequence: TGTGCCAGCAGCTTAAACCCAGGGGGAAACTATGGCTACACCTTC.

The rearrangement links TRBV15 to TRBJ1-2, with 11 positions matching TRBD1. With 3 bases clipped from V and 7 bases from J, the junction kept 16 bases outside the gene matches. Germline CDR1 LNHNV, CDR2 YYDKDF (reference sequence). CDR3 size: 18 residues. CDR3 loop: CATSSPSRGQGDLGGYTF. The CDR3 coding sequence is TGTGCCACCAGCAGCCCCAGCCGGGGACAGGGGGATCTAGGTGGCTACACCTTC.

A single count supports this clone. This rearrangement joins TRBV9 to TRBJ2-1; 8 nucleotides align to TRBD2. Trimming cost V 0 bases and J 6 bases; bases outside gene matches: 5. Germline V gene lookup returns CDR1 SGDLS and CDR2 YYNGEE. The CDR3 has 15 residues. The CDR3 DNA reads TGTGCCAGCAGCGTAGTGGCGGGAGGTGGCAATGAGCAGTTCTTC. It is translated as CASSVVAGGGNEQFF.

The chain is built from TRBV9 and TRBJ2-1, with D possibly TRBD1 on 6 matching bases. There are 15 residues in the CDR3. Germline V CDR1 and CDR2: SGDLS, YYNGEE. Trimming removed 4 bases from V and 8 bases from J, with 19 bases in between. The CDR3 DNA reads TGTGCCAGCAGCTCACAGGGTAACATTGGCGATGAGCAGTTCTTC. Its translation: CASSSQGNIGDEQFF.

V and J are TRBV5-6 and TRBJ2-1, with TRBD2 matching over 8 bases. The CDR3 has 15 amino acids. The V gene's germline CDR1 is SGHDT and CDR2 YYEEEE. The trim removed 3 bases at V and 8 bases at J, leaving 10 bases unmatched. This chain's CDR3 is CASSSTVAGRYEQFF. CDR3 nucleotide sequence: TGTGCCAGCAGCTCTACGGTAGCGGGACGGTATGAGCAGTTCTTC.

In nucleotides, the CDR3 is TGTGCCAGCAGCTTAAACCGGGACAGGGGGCTCTCACCCCTCCACTTT. It translates to CASSLNRDRGLSPLHF. This chain connects TRBV7-2 to TRBJ1-6; the match to TRBD1 covers 12 bases. Trimming took 2 bases from V and 10 from J; bases not matched to a gene: 6. CDR1 is SGHTA, CDR2 FQGNSA, per germline. The CDR3 has 16 amino acids.

The J gene is TRBJ1-1, the V gene TRBV6-5; D may be TRBD1 (5 bases). Germline V gene lookup returns CDR1 MNHEY and CDR2 SVGAGI. Trimming cost V 2 bases and J 5 bases, with 18 bases left between them. The CDR3 runs 16 residues. CDR3 nucleotide sequence: TGTGCCAGCAGTTACATTTTTCAGGGTAGGGAAACTGAAGCTTTCTTT. This encodes CASSYIFQGRETEAFF.

The rearrangement uses TRBV6-5 and TRBJ1-5, with 9 positions matching TRBD1. Per the germline V gene, CDR1 is MNHEY and CDR2 is SVGAGI. The V and J ends lost 8 bases and 3 bases, in that order; junction bases with no gene match: 2. CDR3 length equals 13 residues. The CDR3 region has the DNA TGTGCCAGCCACAGGGGGCCCAATCAGCCCCAGCATTTT. It is translated as CASHRGPNQPQHF.

The rearrangement links TRBV7-9 to TRBJ2-6; 7 nucleotides align to TRBD1. CDR3 length equals 17 residues. With V trimmed by 5 bases and J by 2 bases, 9 bases remained unmatched. Germline V lookup: CDR1 SEHNR, CDR2 FQNEAQ (reference sequence). The CDR3, as DNA: TGTGCCAGCAGCCCCCTACTACAGGGGACTGGGGCCAACGTCCTGACTTTC. Protein: CASSPLLQGTGANVLTF.

Concerning this clone itself: An end of the junction does not agree with germline; a read error may underlie this. This chain joins TRBV7-9 and TRBJ1-2; D is ambiguous. The CDR3 extends over 15 amino acids. Germline V gene data show CDR1 as SEHNR and CDR2 as FQNEAQ (reference sequence). In DNA, the CDR3 is TGTTCCAGCAGCTTAGGTCGCTCGGCTAACTATGGCTACACCTTC. Encoded protein: CSSSLGRSANYGYTF.

The V gene is TRBV27, the J gene TRBJ1-4; weak D call: TRBD1 (5 bases). This CDR3 is 17 amino acids long. Per germline, CDR1 MNHEY and CDR2 SMNVEV (reference sequence). With 6 bases removed from V and 4 bases from J, the gap between germline ends came to 21 bases. The DNA for the CDR3 is TGTGCCAGCAGCCGTCCTAACAGGTGGTTGGGTAATGAAAAACTGTTTTTT. This encodes CASSRPNRWLGNEKLFF.

The rearrangement links TRBV7-9 to TRBJ1-6; D remains ambiguous. V lost 5 bases to trimming and J lost 6 bases, with 14 bases between them. Germline CDR1 SEHNR, CDR2 FQNEAQ (reference sequence). CDR3 length: 15 residues. The CDR3 loop is CASSPTPRINSPLHF. In DNA, the CDR3 is TGTGCCAGCAGCCCAACCCCTAGGATTAATTCACCCCTCCACTTT.

This clone was seen only once. The chain joins TRBV5-1 to TRBJ2-5; the D gene is possibly TRBD1 (5 bases). Per germline, CDR1 SGHRS and CDR2 YFSETQ. The CDR3 totals 14 residues. The V and J ends lost 0 bases and 3 bases respectively, with 9 bases between them. The CDR3: CASSLGQGKETQYF. The DNA of the CDR3 is TGCGCCAGCAGCTTGGGTCAGGGAAAAGAGACCCAGTACTTC.

The chain links TRBV19 to TRBJ2-7; 11 bases fit TRBD1. The CDR3 sequence is 17 residues long. Trimming removed 3 bases from V and 1 base from J; junction bases left unmatched: 8. From germline, CDR1 is LNHDA and CDR2 SQIVND (reference sequence). The CDR3 loop is CASSIKGQGAISYEQYF. The CDR3 nucleotides are TGTGCCAGTAGTATTAAAGGACAGGGGGCCATATCCTACGAGCAGTACTTC.

Comments on this clone: The junction departs from germline at one end; a sequencing error may be responsible. V gene TRBV7-7 combines with J gene TRBJ2-7, with TRBD1 matching 10 bases. CDR3 length equals 14 residues. Germline V gene data show CDR1 as SSHAT and CDR2 as FNYEAQ (reference sequence). The CDR3 DNA is TGTGCTAGCAGTCCTGGACAGGGGGGATACGAGCAGTACTTC. Its translation: CASSPGQGGYEQYF.

The CDR3 region has the DNA TGCAGTGCTAGGGAGGGGGAGACCCAGTACTTC. Amino acid sequence: CSAREGETQYF. The chain couples TRBV20-1 to TRBJ2-5, with D possibly TRBD2 on 6 matching bases. CDR1 is DFQATT, CDR2 SNEGSKA, per germline (reference sequence). V gave up 3 bases and J gave up 5 bases, with 7 bases separating them. CDR3 size: 11 residues.

The J gene is TRBJ2-3, the V gene TRBV7-9, with D maybe TRBD1 (5 bases). This CDR3 has 13 residues. V lost 5 bases and J 0 bases, leaving 6 bases between the germline ends. Germline V gene data show CDR1 as SEHNR and CDR2 as FQNEAQ (reference sequence). CDR3 bases: TGTGCCAGCAGCAGACAGAGCACAGATACGCAGTATTTT. Protein sequence: CASSRQSTDTQYF.